The rows below give T cell receptor beta chains drawn from one sample of a study of CD8 T cells in Susac syndrome. TCRdb redid the calling of the immunoSEQ multiplex PCR reads with MiXCR, one entry per CDR3 protein. The table lists 100,000 to 150,000 distinct CDR3 sequences, roughly 95% of them singletons. The specimen sequenced was CD4+ T cells from PBMCs. All receptors derive from a human donor in good health. Each CDR3 is given with its conserved first and last residue. Fields, in order: V gene, clone size, D gene, J gene, CDR3 protein, CDR3 DNA. The D gene is left open where the match is weak. Clone size is not always given. Where it is, it says once, few, many or a class for expanded clones.

TRBV12-3/TRBV12-4	.	.	TRBJ2-2	CASSSTVTGELFF	TGTGCCAGCAGTTCGACAGTCACCGGGGAGCTGTTTTTT
TRBV18	.	.	TRBJ2-6	CASSPGSPNSGANVLTF	TGTGCCAGCTCACCTGGGAGCCCCAACTCTGGGGCCAACGTCCTGACTTTC
TRBV19	few	.	TRBJ2-5	CASSPPGKETQYF	TGTGCCAGTAGTCCCCCGGGAAAAGAGACCCAGTACTTC
TRBV3-1	.	TRBD1	TRBJ1-1	CASSQDPGTGLEAFF	TGTGCCAGCAGCCAAGACCCCGGGACAGGCCTTGAAGCTTTCTTT
TRBV4-2	.	.	TRBJ2-2	CASSQDTHTGELFF	TGTGCCAGCAGCCAAGATACCCACACCGGGGAGCTGTTTTTT
TRBV19	.	.	TRBJ2-7	CATSPQGTYEQYF	TGTGCCACTTCTCCCCAGGGAACCTACGAGCAGTACTTC
TRBV2	.	.	TRBJ2-3	CASSLDREGADTQYF	TGTGCCAGCAGTTTGGACAGGGAGGGGGCAGATACGCAGTATTTT
TRBV3-1	.	.	TRBJ1-1	CASSQGLLKGGAFF	TGTGCCAGCAGCCAAGGCCTCCTGAAAGGTGGGGCTTTCTTT
TRBV28	.	TRBD2	TRBJ2-7	CASSSNSGSPYEQYF	TGTGCCAGCAGTTCAAATAGCGGGAGCCCCTACGAGCAGTACTTC
TRBV5-1	.	.	TRBJ1-1	CASSASGGGTEAFF	TGCGCCAGCAGCGCCTCGGGGGGCGGGACTGAAGCTTTCTTT
TRBV9	.	TRBD2	TRBJ2-5	CASSVLAGYSETQYF	TGTGCCAGCAGCGTACTAGCGGGTTATTCAGAGACCCAGTACTTC
TRBV5-1	.	TRBD2	TRBJ2-3	CASSVLAGGDDTQYF	TGCGCCAGCAGCGTACTAGCGGGAGGGGACGATACGCAGTATTTT
TRBV20-1	.	TRBD1	TRBJ1-2	CSARVQGALGGYTF	TGCAGTGCTAGAGTACAGGGGGCGTTGGGTGGCTACACCTTC
TRBV7-6	once	.	TRBJ1-5	CASSPSVAGYNQPQHF	TGTGCCAGCAGCCCATCCGTTGCAGGGTACAATCAGCCCCAGCATTTT
TRBV7-2	.	.	TRBJ1-5	CASSLAAFNQPQHF	TGTGCCAGCAGCTTAGCGGCTTTCAATCAGCCCCAGCATTTT
TRBV19	.	TRBD2	TRBJ2-1	CASSIAGGTKYNEQFF	TGTGCCAGTAGCATAGCGGGAGGCACGAAATACAATGAGCAGTTCTTC
TRBV20-1	.	.	TRBJ2-2	CSAPRVVAEITGELFF	TGCAGTGCCCCTAGGGTGGTGGCAGAAATCACCGGGGAGCTGTTTTTT